This T cell receptor beta chain was identified during a study of T cells after yellow fever vaccination. Study results and limitations: Clones that expanded after primary vaccination mostly reappeared after the booster (96% CD4, approximately 85% CD8). Sorted repertoires could include abundant contaminating clonotypes from bulk cells.

In TCRdb, the 5' RACE reads were re-called with MiXCR into one record per CDR3 protein. The table has around 310,000 distinct CDR3 sequences, approximately 3.9% seen once. This clonotype was observed a few times. The antigen is not known. CDR1 and CDR2 (germline): SEHNR, FQNEAQ (reference sequence). The CDR3 runs 13 residues. Trimming pared 3 bases from V and 2 bases from J, leaving 8 bases between. The specimen was PBMCs, collected 5 days after the yellow fever booster vaccination. The rearrangement links TRBV7-9 to TRBJ2-7, with D possibly matching TRBD2 (5 bases). The sequence was collected from a man aged 18 to 30 who received the YFV17D yellow fever vaccine. CDR3 nucleotide sequence: TGTGCCAGCAGCTTCAGACTAACCTACGAGCAGTACTTC. Translated, it gives CASSFRLTYEQYF.